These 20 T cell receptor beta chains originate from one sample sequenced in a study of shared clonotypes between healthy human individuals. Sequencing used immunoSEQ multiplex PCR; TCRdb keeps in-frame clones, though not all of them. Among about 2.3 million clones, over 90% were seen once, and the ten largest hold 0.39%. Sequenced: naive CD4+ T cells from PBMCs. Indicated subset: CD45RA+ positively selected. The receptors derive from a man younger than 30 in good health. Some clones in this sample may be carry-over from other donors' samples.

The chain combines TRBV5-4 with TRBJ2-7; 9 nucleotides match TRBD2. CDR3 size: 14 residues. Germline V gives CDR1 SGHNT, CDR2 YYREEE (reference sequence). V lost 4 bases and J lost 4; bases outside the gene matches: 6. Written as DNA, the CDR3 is TGTGCCAGCAGCCTAAGCGGGAGGCCTTACGAGCAGTACTTC. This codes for CASSLSGRPYEQYF.

The CDR3 coding sequence is TGTGCCATCAGTGACCCAGGTTACAGCTCCTACGAGCAGTACTTC. Translated: CAISDPGYSSYEQYF. The chain employs TRBV10-3 and TRBJ2-7; D gene unclear. The CDR3 runs to 15 residues. With 3 bases removed from V and 0 bases from J, the gap between germline ends came to 12 bases. From germline, CDR1 is ENHRY and CDR2 SYGVKD.

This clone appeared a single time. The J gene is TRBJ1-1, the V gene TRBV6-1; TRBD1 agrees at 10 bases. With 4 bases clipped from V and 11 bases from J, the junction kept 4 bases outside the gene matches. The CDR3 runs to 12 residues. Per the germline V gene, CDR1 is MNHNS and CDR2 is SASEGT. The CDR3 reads CASSGGTGEAFF. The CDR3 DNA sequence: TGTGCCAGCAGTGGCGGGACAGGGGAGGCTTTCTTT.

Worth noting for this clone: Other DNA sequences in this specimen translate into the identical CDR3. CDR3 protein: CASSLAADTQYF. CDR3 coding DNA: TGTGCCAGCAGCTTAGCAGCGGATACGCAGTATTTT. The genes are TRBV7-9 and TRBJ2-3; no clear D gene. V was trimmed by 0 bases and J by 6 bases, leaving 4 bases between them. Germline assignment: CDR1 SEHNR and CDR2 FQNEAQ (reference sequence). The CDR3 spans 12 residues.

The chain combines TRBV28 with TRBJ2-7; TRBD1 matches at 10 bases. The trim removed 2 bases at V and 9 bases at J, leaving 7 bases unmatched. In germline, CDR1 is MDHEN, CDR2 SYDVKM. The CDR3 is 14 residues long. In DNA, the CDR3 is TGTGCCAGCAGTTTAAAACTGGGGACAGGGGTGCAGTACTTC. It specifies CASSLKLGTGVQYF.

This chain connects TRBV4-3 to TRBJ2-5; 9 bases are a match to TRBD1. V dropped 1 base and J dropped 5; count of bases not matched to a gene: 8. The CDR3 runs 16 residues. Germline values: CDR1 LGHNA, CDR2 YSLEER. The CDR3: CASSQGSGQGYETQYF. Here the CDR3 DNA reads TGCGCCAGCAGCCAAGGGTCGGGACAGGGTTACGAGACCCAGTACTTC.

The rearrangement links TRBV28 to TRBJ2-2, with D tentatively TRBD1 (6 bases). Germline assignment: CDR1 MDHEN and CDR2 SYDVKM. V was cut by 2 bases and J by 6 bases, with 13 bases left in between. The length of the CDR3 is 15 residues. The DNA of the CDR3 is TGTGCCAGCAGTTTAGGGGCAGGGGCGCCCGGGGAGCTGTTTTTT. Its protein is CASSLGAGAPGELFF.

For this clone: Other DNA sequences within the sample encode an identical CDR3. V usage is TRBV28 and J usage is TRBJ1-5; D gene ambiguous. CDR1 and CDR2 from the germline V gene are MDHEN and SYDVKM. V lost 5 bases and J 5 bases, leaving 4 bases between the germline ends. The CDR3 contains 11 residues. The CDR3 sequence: CASSRDQPQHF. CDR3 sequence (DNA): TGTGCCAGCAGTCGGGATCAGCCCCAGCATTTT.

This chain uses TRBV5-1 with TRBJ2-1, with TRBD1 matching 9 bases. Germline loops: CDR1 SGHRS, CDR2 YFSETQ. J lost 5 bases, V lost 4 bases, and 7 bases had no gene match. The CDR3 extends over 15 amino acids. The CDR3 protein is CASSLPDRGHNEQFF. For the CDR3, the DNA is TGCGCCAGCAGCCTCCCGGACAGGGGCCACAATGAGCAGTTCTTC.

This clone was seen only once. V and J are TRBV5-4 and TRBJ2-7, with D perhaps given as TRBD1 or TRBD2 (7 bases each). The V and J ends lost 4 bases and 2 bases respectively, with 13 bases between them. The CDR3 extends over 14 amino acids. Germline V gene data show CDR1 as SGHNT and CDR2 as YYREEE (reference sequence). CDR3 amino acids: CASSPGGAAYEQYF. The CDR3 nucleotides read TGTGCCAGCAGCCCAGGGGGGGCAGCCTACGAGCAGTACTTC.

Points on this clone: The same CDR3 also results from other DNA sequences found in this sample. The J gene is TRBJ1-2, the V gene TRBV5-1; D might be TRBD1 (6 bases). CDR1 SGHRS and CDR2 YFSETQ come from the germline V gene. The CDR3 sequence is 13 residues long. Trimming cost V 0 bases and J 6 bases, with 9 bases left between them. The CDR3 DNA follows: TGCGCCAGCAGCTTGGGCTACAGGGATGGCTACACCTTC. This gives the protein CASSLGYRDGYTF.

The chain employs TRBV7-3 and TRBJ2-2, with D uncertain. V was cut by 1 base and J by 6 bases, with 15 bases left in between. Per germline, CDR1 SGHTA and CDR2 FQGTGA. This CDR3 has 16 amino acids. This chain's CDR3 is CASSLRSSSFSGELFF. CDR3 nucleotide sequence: TGTGCCAGCAGCTTAAGGTCTAGTAGCTTTTCCGGGGAGCTGTTTTTT.

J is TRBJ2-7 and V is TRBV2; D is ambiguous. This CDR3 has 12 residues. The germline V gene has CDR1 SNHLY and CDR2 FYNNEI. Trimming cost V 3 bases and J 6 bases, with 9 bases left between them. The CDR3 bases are TGTGCCAGCAGTGACCCCCCGGGCGAGCAGTACTTC. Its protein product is CASSDPPGEQYF.

CDR3 loop: CASSLLSGTQYF. CDR3 in DNA: TGTGCCAGCAGCTTACTATCGGGGACCCAGTACTTC. The chain recombines TRBV11-2 with TRBJ2-5; unclear D gene. This CDR3 comprises 12 residues. Germline V gene lookup returns CDR1 SGHAT and CDR2 FQNNGV. V lost 2 bases, J lost 7 bases, and 8 bases lay in between.

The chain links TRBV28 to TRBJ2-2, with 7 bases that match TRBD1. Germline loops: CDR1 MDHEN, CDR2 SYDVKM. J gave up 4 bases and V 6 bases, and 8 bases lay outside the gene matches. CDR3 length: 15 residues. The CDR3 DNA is TGTGCCAGCAGAGCCGTAGGGGGCACCACCGGGGAGCTGTTTTTT. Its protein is CASRAVGGTTGELFF.

The CDR3 sequence: CASSYVLTGINQPQHF. The CDR3 region has the DNA TGTGCCAGCAGTTACGTTCTGACAGGGATCAATCAGCCCCAGCATTTT. The chain has TRBV6-6 and TRBJ1-5, with 7 bases fitting TRBD1. The V segment lost 2 bases and the J segment 3 bases; nucleotides outside the gene matches: 7. Germline V gene sequence: CDR1 MNHNY, CDR2 SVGAGI (reference sequence). This CDR3 is 16 amino acids long.

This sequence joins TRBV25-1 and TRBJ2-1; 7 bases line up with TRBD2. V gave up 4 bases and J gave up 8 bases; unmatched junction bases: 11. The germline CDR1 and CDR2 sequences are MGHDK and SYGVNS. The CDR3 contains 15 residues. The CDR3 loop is CASSANGRAADEQFF. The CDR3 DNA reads TGTGCCAGCAGTGCAAATGGGAGGGCGGCAGATGAGCAGTTCTTC.

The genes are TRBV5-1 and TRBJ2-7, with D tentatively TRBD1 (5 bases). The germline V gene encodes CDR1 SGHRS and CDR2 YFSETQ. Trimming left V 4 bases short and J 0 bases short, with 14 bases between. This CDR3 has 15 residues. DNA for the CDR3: TGCGCCAGCAGCCCATTACAGGATAGCTCCTACGAGCAGTACTTC. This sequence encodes CASSPLQDSSYEQYF.

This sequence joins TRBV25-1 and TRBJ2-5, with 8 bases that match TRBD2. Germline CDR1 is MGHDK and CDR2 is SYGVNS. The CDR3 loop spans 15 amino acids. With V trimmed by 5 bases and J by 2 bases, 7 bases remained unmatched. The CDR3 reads CASSPLTSEQETQYF. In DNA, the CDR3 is TGTGCCAGCAGTCCCCTGACTAGCGAACAAGAGACCCAGTACTTC.

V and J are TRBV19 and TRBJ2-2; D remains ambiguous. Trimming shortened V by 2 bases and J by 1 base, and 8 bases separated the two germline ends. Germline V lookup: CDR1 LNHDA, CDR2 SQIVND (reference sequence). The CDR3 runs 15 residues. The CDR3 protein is CASSIRVLNTGELFF. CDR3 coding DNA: TGTGCCAGTAGTATAAGGGTATTGAACACCGGGGAGCTGTTTTTT.